What follows are 30 T cell receptor beta chains derived from one specimen sequenced in a study of CD8+CD57+ T cells in acquired aplastic anemia. Template material for TCR beta VDJ and CDR3 profiling consisted of genomic DNA. TCRdb re-derived calls from the reads in MiXCR, one entry per CDR3 protein. The sample includes about 160,000 distinct CDR3 sequences, roughly 45% of them seen just once. Sequencing was done on a sample of sorted CD4+, CD8+, or CD8+CD57+ T cells (not recorded which) from PBMCs. These receptors all stem from a human donor in good health.

As concerns this clonotype: A much larger clonotype is one base distant, so this may be a read error. V and J are TRBV5-1 and TRBJ2-5, with a weak D call TRBD2 (6 bases). Looked up from germline, CDR1 is SGHRS and CDR2 is YFSETQ. The CDR3 spans 13 residues. The CDR3 bases are TGCGCCAGCAGCTTGGATACTCGGGAGACCCAGTGCTTC. Its protein product is CASSLDTRETQCF.

The gene calls are TRBV10-3 and TRBJ1-5, with D perhaps matching TRBD1 (6 bases). The CDR3 loop spans 15 amino acids. V gave up 6 bases and J gave up 0 bases, with 12 bases separating them. Germline CDR1 reads ENHRY; CDR2 reads SYGVKD. The CDR3 here is CAISALQGSNQPQHF. The CDR3 nucleotides are TGTGCCATCAGCGCCCTACAGGGTAGCAATCAGCCCCAGCATTTT.

The V and J genes are TRBV2 and TRBJ1-2, with 7 bases aligning to TRBD1. The CDR3 is made up of 13 amino acids. Trimming removed 8 bases from V and 4 bases from J; junction bases left unmatched: 7. CDR1 and CDR2 (germline): SNHLY, FYNNEI. The chain's CDR3 is CASQAGQLYGYTF. The CDR3 region has the DNA TGTGCCAGCCAGGCGGGACAGCTCTATGGCTACACCTTC.

This clonotype was counted many times. The chain employs TRBV20-1 and TRBJ2-7, with D tentatively TRBD2 (7 bases). Per germline, CDR1 DFQATT and CDR2 SNEGSKA (reference sequence). Trimming removed 5 bases from V and 0 bases from J, with 23 bases in between. This CDR3 has 17 amino acids. The CDR3 DNA follows: TGCAGTGCTTATACGGGGGGCCTGTTCTCTATCTCCTACGAGCAGTACTTC. It codes for CSAYTGGLFSISYEQYF.

The J gene is TRBJ2-2, the V gene TRBV10-3, with D possibly being TRBD1 or TRBD2 (5 bases each). Per the germline V gene, CDR1 is ENHRY and CDR2 is SYGVKD. V was clipped by 6 bases and J by 0 bases, with 14 bases between them. The CDR3 is 16 residues long. As DNA, the CDR3 is TGTGCCATCAGGGAAGCCGGGACGGCGAACACCGGGGAGCTGTTTTTT. Residues: CAIREAGTANTGELFF.

The rearrangement links TRBV20-1 to TRBJ2-3, with unresolved D. The CDR3 covers 13 residues. Trimming removed 4 bases from V and 0 bases from J, with 8 bases in between. Per germline, CDR1 DFQATT and CDR2 SNEGSKA (reference sequence). CDR3 protein: CSATATSTDTQYF. Written as DNA, the CDR3 is TGCAGTGCTACTGCGACTAGCACAGATACGCAGTATTTT.

This clonotype was counted many times. The chain is built from TRBV12-3 or TRBV12-4 and TRBJ1-3, with TRBD1 as a possible D gene (5 bases). CDR3 length: 16 amino acids. Trimming shortened V by 5 bases and J by 1 base, and 15 bases separated the two germline ends. This CDR3 is CASSAGRPLSGNTIYF. The CDR3 DNA sequence: TGTGCCAGCAGTGCGGGACGGCCCTTATCTGGAAACACCATATATTTT.

Concerning this clonotype itself: This may be a read error: a much more frequent sequence differs by one nucleotide. J is TRBJ2-7 and V is TRBV6-5; D possibly corresponds to TRBD2 (6 bases). CDR1 MNHEY and CDR2 SVGAGI come from the germline V gene. The CDR3 spans 17 residues. Trimming took 0 bases from V and 1 from J, leaving 16 bases between them. The CDR3: CASSYSLSSRGSYEQYF. The CDR3 nucleotides read TGTGCCAGCAGTTACTCCCTCAGTTCGCGGGGATCCTACGAGCAGTACTTC.

The chain carries TRBV10-3 and TRBJ2-6; possible D gene TRBD1, 5 bases. The germline V gene has CDR1 ENHRY and CDR2 SYGVKD. With 6 bases removed from V and 2 bases from J, the gap between germline ends came to 8 bases. This CDR3 has 14 residues. For the CDR3, the DNA is TGTGCCATCAGAGACAGCGCTGGGGCCAACGTCCTGACTTTC. Its translation: CAIRDSAGANVLTF.

This chain uses TRBV24-1 with TRBJ2-3; D gene unclear. The CDR3 is 12 amino acids. V dropped 2 bases and J dropped 11 bases, with 10 bases sitting between them. Germline-derived CDR1 and CDR2 are KGHDR and SFDVKD. The CDR3 loop is CATSDSAEMQYF. CDR3 in DNA: TGTGCCACCAGTGATTCTGCGGAGATGCAGTATTTT.

This clonotype has at least ten counts. The rearrangement joins TRBV12-3 or TRBV12-4 to TRBJ1-5; perhaps TRBD1 as D (5 bases). Trimming removed 5 bases from V and 4 bases from J, with 6 bases in between. CDR3 length: 12 residues. The CDR3 DNA reads as TGTGCCAGCAGTCCAGGGAATCAGCCCCAGCATTTT. Protein sequence: CASSPGNQPQHF.

This clonotype came up many times. This rearrangement joins TRBV10-3 to TRBJ2-5, with 9 bases identical to TRBD2. V dropped 3 bases and J dropped 4; count of bases not matched to a gene: 9. This CDR3 spans 16 amino acids. Germline V gene data show CDR1 as ENHRY and CDR2 as SYGVKD. CDR3 loop: CAISDEVAGVVETQYF. Here the CDR3 DNA reads TGTGCCATCAGTGATGAGGTAGCGGGAGTTGTAGAGACCCAGTACTTC.

This clonotype was seen at least ten times. The chain couples TRBV10-3 to TRBJ2-5, with 8 bases fitting TRBD2. Germline V gene sequence: CDR1 ENHRY, CDR2 SYGVKD. V dropped 2 bases and J dropped 5; count of bases not matched to a gene: 4. This CDR3 has 14 amino acids. CDR3 coding DNA: TGTGCCATCAGTGAGCCCGGGGGGGCGGAGACCCAGTACTTC. This encodes CAISEPGGAETQYF.

The chain links TRBV19 to TRBJ1-6; perhaps TRBD1 as D (5 bases). The V gene lost 7 bases and the J gene lost 7 bases, with 17 bases spanning the gap. Germline-derived CDR1 and CDR2 are LNHDA and SQIVND (reference sequence). The length of the CDR3 is 15 residues. The CDR3 protein is CASTSLQNRNSPLHF. In nucleotides, the CDR3 is TGTGCCAGTACCAGTCTGCAAAACAGGAATTCACCCCTCCACTTT.

This clonotype was seen a handful of times. This chain joins TRBV27 and TRBJ1-2; no reliable D call. The germline gives CDR1 MNHEY, CDR2 SMNVEV (reference sequence). The CDR3 length is 14 residues. Trimming shortened V by 5 bases and J by 1 base, and 11 bases separated the two germline ends. The CDR3 loop reads CASSPGPSNYGYTF. The CDR3 nucleotides are TGTGCCAGCAGTCCCGGACCGAGTAACTATGGCTACACCTTC.

At least ten counts were recorded for this clonotype. This chain connects TRBV20-1 to TRBJ1-5; D not certain. Looked up from germline, CDR1 is DFQATT and CDR2 is SNEGSKA (reference sequence). This CDR3 has 12 amino acids. V dropped 3 bases and J dropped 8 bases, with 11 bases sitting between them. The CDR3 reads CSASVPREPQHF. CDR3 bases: TGCAGTGCTAGCGTTCCCCGGGAGCCCCAGCATTTT.

The chain is built from TRBV19 and TRBJ1-1; no firm D call. With 9 bases removed from V and 4 bases from J, the gap between germline ends came to 9 bases. This CDR3 has 11 amino acids. CDR1 is LNHDA and CDR2 is SQIVND in the germline V gene (reference sequence). This CDR3 is CASQMRTEAFF. As DNA, the CDR3 is TGTGCCAGCCAGATGCGCACTGAAGCTTTCTTT.

Points on this clonotype: This sequence may be a read error, since a much larger clone differs from it by one base. The J gene is TRBJ2-7, the V gene TRBV10-3, with D uncertain. Germline lookup yields CDR1 ENHRY and CDR2 SYGVKD. The CDR3 is 12 amino acids. Trimming pared 11 bases from V and 2 bases from J, leaving 13 bases between. The CDR3 DNA reads TGTGCCGGCAGTCCGCATGCCTACGAGCAGTACTTC. The encoded protein is CAGSPHAYEQYF.

J is TRBJ2-5 and V is TRBV29-1; 9 bases fit TRBD1. J gave up 4 bases and V 6 bases, and 6 bases lay outside the gene matches. The CDR3 extends over 13 amino acids. CDR1 and CDR2 (germline): SQVTM, ANQGSEA. In nucleotides, the CDR3 is TGCAGCGTGGCAAGGACAGGGGTAGAGACCCAGTACTTC. Translating gives CSVARTGVETQYF.

J is TRBJ2-7 and V is TRBV20-1; tentative D call: TRBD2 (6 bases). Trimming pared 5 bases from V and 0 bases from J, leaving 8 bases between. CDR1 and CDR2 from the germline V gene are DFQATT and SNEGSKA (reference sequence). This CDR3 comprises 12 residues. The CDR3 spells CSAGGASYEQYF. In DNA form, the CDR3 reads TGCAGTGCTGGCGGGGCCTCCTACGAGCAGTACTTC.

The V and J genes are TRBV10-3 and TRBJ2-7; 8 positions match TRBD2. The V gene's germline CDR1 is ENHRY and CDR2 SYGVKD. Trimming took 6 bases from V and 3 from J; bases not matched to a gene: 7. The CDR3 consists of 14 residues. CDR3 sequence (DNA): TGTGCCATCAGACCGGGACTAGGGGACTACGAGCAGTACTTC. Translated: CAIRPGLGDYEQYF.

Many counts were recorded for this clonotype. The gene calls are TRBV20-1 and TRBJ1-2, with TRBD1 as a possible D gene (6 bases). Germline V gene lookup returns CDR1 DFQATT and CDR2 SNEGSKA (reference sequence). Trimming removed 3 bases from V and 4 bases from J, with 12 bases in between. The CDR3 contains 13 residues. The DNA of the CDR3 is TGCAGTGCTAGTCGCGGGGACATCTATGGCTACACCTTC. It codes for CSASRGDIYGYTF.

This chain connects TRBV20-1 to TRBJ2-7; no reliable D call. V lost 8 bases and J 2 bases, leaving 16 bases between the germline ends. Looked up from germline, CDR1 is DFQATT and CDR2 is SNEGSKA (reference sequence). The CDR3 is made up of 13 amino acids. For the CDR3, the DNA is TGCAGTTACTCGTTTGTCAGACCCTACGAGCAGTACTTC. It yields the protein CSYSFVRPYEQYF.

This clonotype has a count of ten or more. The CDR3 sequence: CASSLDAPTDTQYF. The CDR3 coding sequence is TGTGCCAGCAGCTTAGATGCCCCTACAGATACGCAGTATTTT. This sequence joins TRBV11-3 and TRBJ2-3; D call uncertain. Germline assignment: CDR1 SGHNT and CDR2 YENEEA. Trimming took 0 bases from V and 3 from J, leaving 7 bases between them. This CDR3 is 14 amino acids long. The complete variable domain, with remaining parts taken from reference TRBV11-3 and TRBJ2-3, reads EAGVVQSPRYKIIEKKQPVAFWCNPISGHNTLYWYLQNLGQGPELLIRYENEEAVDDSQLPKDRFSAERLKGVDSTLKIQPAELGDSAVYLCASSLDAPTDTQYFGPGTRLTVL.

The chain couples TRBV7-8 to TRBJ1-5, with no clear D. V lost 1 base and J 1 base, leaving 5 bases between the germline ends. This CDR3 has 14 amino acids. Germline assignment: CDR1 SGHVS and CDR2 FQNEAQ. The CDR3 nucleotides read TGTGCCAGCAGCTTAGTGGACAGCAATCAGCCCCAGCATTTT. Its protein product is CASSLVDSNQPQHF. The entire variable domain, with the rest obtained from reference TRBV7-8 and TRBJ1-5, is as follows: GAGVSQSPRYKVAKRGQDVALRCDPISGHVSLFWYQQALGQGPEFLTYFQNEAQLDKSGLPSDRFFAERPEGSVSTLKIQRTQQEDSAVYLCASSLVDSNQPQHFGDGTRLSIL.

This clonotype was found many times. This chain connects TRBV30 to TRBJ2-1; unclear D gene. The CDR3 consists of 11 residues. Deletions cut 5 bases from V and 4 bases from J, with 6 bases between. Germline V gene sequence: CDR1 GTSNPN, CDR2 SVGIG (reference sequence). The CDR3 reads CAWAWYNEQFF. Here the CDR3 DNA reads TGTGCCTGGGCATGGTACAATGAGCAGTTCTTC.

The sample holds one count of this clonotype. The chain combines TRBV7-9 with TRBJ2-7; D remains ambiguous. The CDR3 is 12 residues long. V was clipped by 3 bases and J by 7 bases, with 10 bases between them. Germline CDR1 is SEHNR and CDR2 is FQNEAQ (reference sequence). CDR3 nucleotide sequence: TGTGCCAGCAGCTTCCCCTCAGGTGAGCAGTACTTC. The encoded protein is CASSFPSGEQYF.

Many counts were recorded for this clonotype. The V and J genes are TRBV24-1 and TRBJ2-2, with 9 bases matching TRBD2. CDR1 and CDR2 (germline): KGHDR, SFDVKD. The V and J ends lost 7 bases and 7 bases, in that order; junction bases with no gene match: 9. The CDR3 is 15 residues long. The CDR3 sequence: CATRGGGAQGGELFF. The CDR3 region has the DNA TGTGCCACCAGGGGCGGGGGGGCGCAAGGCGGGGAGCTGTTTTTT.

This clonotype has ten or more counts. The gene calls are TRBV9 and TRBJ2-3; D tentatively fits TRBD1 or TRBD2 (6 bases each). The ends were cut back, 3 bases at V and 0 bases at J, with 17 bases in the middle. Germline values: CDR1 SGDLS, CDR2 YYNGEE. The CDR3 totals 17 residues. The CDR3 here is CASSEGEDQLSTDTQYF. DNA of the CDR3: TGTGCCAGCAGCGAGGGGGAGGACCAACTAAGCACAGATACGCAGTATTTT.

This clonotype has only a few counts. The genes are TRBV15 and TRBJ2-3, with D hard to call. The ends were cut back, 0 bases at V and 0 bases at J, with 10 bases in the middle. The CDR3 has 16 amino acids. Germline-derived CDR1 and CDR2 are LNHNV and YYDKDF (reference sequence). The CDR3: CATSRDGVESTDTQYF. The CDR3 nucleotides read TGTGCCACCAGCAGAGATGGGGTAGAAAGCACAGATACGCAGTATTTT. The full variable domain, its missing parts supplied by reference TRBV15 and TRBJ2-3, is DAMVIQNPRYQVTQFGKPVTLSCSQTLNHNVMYWYQQKSSQAPKLLFHYYDKDFNNEADTPDNFQSRRPNTSFCFLDIRSPGLGDTAMYLCATSRDGVESTDTQYFGPGTRLTVL.